Listed below are T cell receptor beta chains from one sample, sequenced in a study of OX40 agonist ivuxolimab in advanced cancers. Sequencing was performed with immunoSEQ multiplex PCR; in TCRdb, only in-frame clones are kept and a portion is missing. Of 25,000 to 35,000 clones listed, roughly 80% were seen once; the top ten hold about a quarter. Sequences were derived from CD4+ or CD8+ T cells sorted from blood, sampled in a trial of the OX40 agonist ivuxolimab. The receptors shown here come from an adult with an advanced solid tumor such as melanoma, head and neck, liver or kidney cancer. CDR3s include the opening cysteine and the closing phenylalanine or tryptophan. D genes are given only for firm matches. Expanded clones are given a class, and other clones once, few, many or no size at all.

TRBJ2-2	TRBV14	TRBD2	-	TGTGCCAGCAGCCAAGATTCTAGCGGGAACACCGGGGAGCTGTTTTTT	CASSQDSSGNTGELFF
TRBJ1-2	TRBV9	-	-	TGTGCCAGCAGCGTAGATGGATCGTATGGCTACACCTTC	CASSVDGSYGYTF
TRBJ2-7	TRBV6-6	TRBD1	-	TGTGCCAGCAGTACGCCGGGACAGGGGGCTCACGAGCAGTACTTC	CASSTPGQGAHEQYF
TRBJ1-6	TRBV7-6	-	-	TGTGCCAGCAGCTTATACCCAACTCGGAGCTCCTATAATTCACCCCTCCACTTT	CASSLYPTRSSYNSPLHF
TRBJ1-2	TRBV6-6	-	-	TGTGCCAGCAGTTATCCCGGGGGCTATGGCTACACCTTC	CASSYPGGYGYTF
TRBJ2-5	TRBV11-3	-	-	TGTGCCAGCAGCACCGGAGGCGGGGAGACCCAGTACTTC	CASSTGGGETQYF
TRBJ2-7	TRBV6-5	-	-	TGTGCCAGCAGGACTGAAAACTCCTACGAGCAGTACTTC	CASRTENSYEQYF
TRBJ2-7	TRBV10-3	TRBD2	medium-sized	TGTGCCATCAGTGGACTAGCGGGAGGAAACGAGCAGTACTTC	CAISGLAGGNEQYF
TRBJ1-1	TRBV19	TRBD1	-	TGTGCCTCCTGGAACAGGGGGCACGCTGAAGCTTTCTTT	CASWNRGHAEAFF
TRBJ1-3	TRBV7-7	-	-	TGTGCTAGCAGCCCTGGGGGTAACGAAAACACCATATATTTT	CASSPGGNENTIYF
TRBJ1-1	TRBV7-8	-	-	TGTGCCAGCAGCTTAGTTCTACCGAACACTGAAGCTTTCTTT	CASSLVLPNTEAFF
TRBJ2-2	TRBV6-5	TRBD2	-	TGTGCCAGCAGTTACTCTACTAGCGGGGGAACCGGGGAGCTGTTTTTT	CASSYSTSGGTGELFF
TRBJ2-1	TRBV11-3	-	-	TGTGCCAGCAGCGCCCTTATCGGTTTTGGGTCCTACAATGAGCAGTTCTTC	CASSALIGFGSYNEQFF
TRBJ1-2	TRBV6-5	-	-	TGTGCCAGCACGAGTGCAGAATGGGAAGGCTACACCTTC	CASTSAEWEGYTF
TRBJ1-1	TRBV13	-	-	TGTGCCAGTAAAGTGGGCAACACTGAAGCTTTCTTT	CASKVGNTEAFF
TRBJ2-5	TRBV2	TRBD2	-	TGTGCCAGCAGCGCCGCCCTAGCGGGGCCACAAGAGACCCAGTACTTC	CASSAALAGPQETQYF
TRBJ1-5	TRBV28	-	-	TGTGCCAGCACCCTCAACCTTAGCAATCAGCCCCAGCATTTT	CASTLNLSNQPQHF
TRBJ2-2	TRBV7-6	TRBD2	once	TGTGCCAGCAGCCTCCTCGGGACTAGCGAGAACACCGGGGAGCTGTTTTTT	CASSLLGTSENTGELFF
TRBJ1-2	TRBV5-6	-	-	TGTGCCAGCAGCTTGACCAGGGGCTACACCTTC	CASSLTRGYTF
TRBJ1-1	TRBV2	-	-	TGTGCCAGCAGTGAAAGGGGCAGGGAGATGAACACTGAAGCTTTCTTT	CASSERGREMNTEAFF
TRBJ2-2	TRBV4-2	TRBD2	-	TGTGCCAGCAGCCAGACCGGACTAGCGGGGCCGAACACCGGGGAGCTGTTTTTT	CASSQTGLAGPNTGELFF
TRBJ2-7	TRBV5-6	-	-	TGTGCCAGCAGCCTGGGACACTTTTACGAGCAGTACTTC	CASSLGHFYEQYF
TRBJ1-1	TRBV28	TRBD1	-	TGTGCCAGCAGTTTTTACAGGGGCTTGAACACTGAAGCTTTCTTT	CASSFYRGLNTEAFF